This entry features one TCR beta chain sequence. V trimming: 4 bases; J trimming: 1 base; junction bases outside the gene matches: 3. The CDR3 length is 14 residues. Germline values: CDR1 SGHRS, CDR2 YFSETQ. Profiled with immunoSEQ multiplex PCR; TCRdb holds only in-frame clones, not every one. This sample yields roughly 130,000 clones, of which just under 85% are seen a single time; around 15% belongs to the top ten. This record comes from a study of blood T cell repertoires in COVID-19. Study-wide context: PBMCs, B-cell-depleted T cells, or T cells provided the cDNA or gDNA that made up the material.

Sequenced sample: peripheral blood. The rearrangement uses TRBV5-1 and TRBJ1-1; 8 bases line up with TRBD1. This sequence originates from a woman in her fifties or sixties with acute or convalescent COVID-19. The CDR3 sequence: CASSIGQGNTEAFF. The CDR3 nucleotides read TGCGCCAGCAGCATCGGACAGGGGAACACTGAAGCTTTCTTT.